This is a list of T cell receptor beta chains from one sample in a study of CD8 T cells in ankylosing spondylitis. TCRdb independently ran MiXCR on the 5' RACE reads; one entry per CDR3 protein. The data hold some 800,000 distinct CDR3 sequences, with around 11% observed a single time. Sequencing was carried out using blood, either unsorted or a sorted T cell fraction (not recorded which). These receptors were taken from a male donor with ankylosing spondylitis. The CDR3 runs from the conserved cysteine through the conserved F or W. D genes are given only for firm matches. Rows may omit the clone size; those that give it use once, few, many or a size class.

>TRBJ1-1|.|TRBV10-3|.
TGTGCCATCAGTTTAGGGTATCAACCTTTGAACACTGAAGCTTTCTTT
CAISLGYQPLNTEAFF
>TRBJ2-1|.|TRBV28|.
TGTGCCAGCAGTTTCTCGCTGGAACCGGAGCAGTTCTTC
CASSFSLEPEQFF
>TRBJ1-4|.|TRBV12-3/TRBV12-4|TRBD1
TGTGCCAGCAGCCCCCGGACAGGGGGTCTGTTTTTT
CASSPRTGGLFF
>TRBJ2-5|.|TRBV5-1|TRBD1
TGCGCCAGCAGCCCACCGACAGGGGTGATTACAGAGACCCAGTACTTC
CASSPPTGVITETQYF
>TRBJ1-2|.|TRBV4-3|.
TGCGCCAGCAGCCAATCCGCGGCCCAAGCTAACTATGGCTACACCTTC
CASSQSAAQANYGYTF
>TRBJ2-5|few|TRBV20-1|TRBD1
TGCAGTGCGGAAGAAAACAGGGGCCCAGAGACCCAGTACTTC
CSAEENRGPETQYF
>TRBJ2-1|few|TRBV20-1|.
TGCAGTGTTCCTAGCGGTCAGGGGTACAATGAGCAGTTCTTC
CSVPSGQGYNEQFF
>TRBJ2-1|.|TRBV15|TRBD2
TGTGCCACCAGCACCCGACTAGCGGGAGGTAGTAATGAGCAGTTCTTC
CATSTRLAGGSNEQFF
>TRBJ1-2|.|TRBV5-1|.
TGCGCCAGCAGCTTGGAGGGGCGCGACTATGGCTACACCTTC
CASSLEGRDYGYTF
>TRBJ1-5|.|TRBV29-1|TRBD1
TGCAGCGTTACACAGGGGCTTAGCAATCAGCCCCAGCATTTT
CSVTQGLSNQPQHF
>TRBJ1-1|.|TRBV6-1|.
TGTGCCAGCAGTGTGCGAAGGGGGACTGAAGCTTTCTTT
CASSVRRGTEAFF
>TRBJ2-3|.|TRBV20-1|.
TGCAGTGCTAGTCCCCCCCCGGACTGGTATAGAGATACGCAGTATTTT
CSASPPPDWYRDTQYF
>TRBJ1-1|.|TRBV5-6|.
TGTGCCAGCAGCGCCAGTGATGGGGGTCACACTGAAGCTTTCTTT
CASSASDGGHTEAFF
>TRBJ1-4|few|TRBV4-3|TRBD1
TGCGCCAGCAGCCAGAATCCGGGACAGGGTAATGAAAAACTGTTTTTT
CASSQNPGQGNEKLFF
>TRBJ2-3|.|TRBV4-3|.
TGCGCCAGCAGTGTAGGGGCGTTCACAGATACGCAGTATTTT
CASSVGAFTDTQYF
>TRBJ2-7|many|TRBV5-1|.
TGCGCCAGCAGCATCCGACTAGCCTACGAGCAGTACTTC
CASSIRLAYEQYF
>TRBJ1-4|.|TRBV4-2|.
TGTGCCAGCAGCCGTGGGCTCAAAGAAAAACTGTTTTTT
CASSRGLKEKLFF
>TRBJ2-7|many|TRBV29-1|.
TGCAGCGTCTGGGACATTACGAGCTACGAGCAGTACTTC
CSVWDITSYEQYF
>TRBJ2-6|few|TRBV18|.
TGTGCCAGCTCACCTTCCGGGGGAATTGGGGCCAACGTCCTGACTTTC
CASSPSGGIGANVLTF
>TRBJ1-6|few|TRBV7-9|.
TGTGCCAGCAGCTTAACCGATGGGAGTTCACCCCTCCACTTT
CASSLTDGSSPLHF
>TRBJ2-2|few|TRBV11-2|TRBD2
TGTGCCAGCAGCCCCAAGGGACTAGCGGGCAAGGGCACCGGGGAGCTGTTTTTT
CASSPKGLAGKGTGELFF
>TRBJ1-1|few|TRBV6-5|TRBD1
TGTGCCAGCAGTCCTCGAGGACAGGGAGTGAACACTGAAGCTTTCTTT
CASSPRGQGVNTEAFF